This T cell receptor beta chain was captured by sequencing in a study of OX40 agonist ivuxolimab in advanced cancers. Assay used: immunoSEQ multiplex PCR; TCRdb lists only in-frame clones, some missing. This sample has 60,000 to 80,000 clones, with 80% to 90% found just once. This CDR3 spans 14 amino acids. Germline values: CDR1 MNHEY, CDR2 SMNVEV (reference sequence). The ends were cut back, 8 bases at V and 5 bases at J, with 15 bases in the middle. This chain uses TRBV27 with TRBJ1-4, with unresolved D. The sample consisted of CD4+ or CD8+ T cells sorted from blood, taken in a trial of the OX40 agonist ivuxolimab. The sequence came from an adult with an advanced solid tumor such as melanoma, head and neck, liver or kidney cancer. In DNA form, the CDR3 reads TGTGCCAGCCGCACCCATGTTAGGAATGAAAAACTGTTTTTT. It specifies CASRTHVRNEKLFF.